Given below is one T cell receptor (beta chain) in context. This clonotype turned up a few times. Its antigen remains undetermined. No per-base quality is available; no much larger clone lies one base away. This sample was included in a study of response to subunit inactivated influenza vaccine (dated by TCRdb to the late 2010s). In the study overall: To follow how T cells responded to a trivalent subunit inactivated influenza vaccine, the researchers relied on deep quantitative profiling of the T cell receptor repertoire.

Library preparation was by RT-PCR. The listed sequencing device is Illumina HiSeq 2500. The raw public reads went through TCRdb reprocessing: fastp at Q25, MiXCR clone calling, in-frame beta chains kept. Rows with a matching CDR3 protein are joined into one entry that keeps the most common DNA and genes. The sample profile shows about 780,000 distinct CDR3 sequences; approximately 18% of them were found once. The top ten clones comprise 11% of the sample. Overall study outcomes, separate from this receptor: The authors suggested that each seasonal influenza vaccination may recruit only a limited number of new T cells.

CDR1 and CDR2 are read off the germline V gene (reference sequence) as DFQATT and SNEGSKA. At the junction V is shortened by 1 base and J by 2 bases; bases outside the gene matches: 5. Reading from cysteine to phenylalanine, the CDR3 counts 16 amino acids. Only the CDR3 part of the read is kept: 48 bases, read in frame from the first base. The starting material was PBMCs from blood, obtained about 5 days after vaccination. This receptor was obtained from a man aged 50-59 years who received an inactivated influenza vaccine. Donor details come from another sample of the same person, matched by shared clones. The rearranged chain carries TRBV20-1 and TRBJ2-7; 13 of the junction bases match TRBD2. In nucleotide form, the sequence is TGCAGTGCTAGAGCCCTGACTAGCGGGAGGCCCTACGAGCAGTACTTC. This sequence encodes CSARALTSGRPYEQYF.